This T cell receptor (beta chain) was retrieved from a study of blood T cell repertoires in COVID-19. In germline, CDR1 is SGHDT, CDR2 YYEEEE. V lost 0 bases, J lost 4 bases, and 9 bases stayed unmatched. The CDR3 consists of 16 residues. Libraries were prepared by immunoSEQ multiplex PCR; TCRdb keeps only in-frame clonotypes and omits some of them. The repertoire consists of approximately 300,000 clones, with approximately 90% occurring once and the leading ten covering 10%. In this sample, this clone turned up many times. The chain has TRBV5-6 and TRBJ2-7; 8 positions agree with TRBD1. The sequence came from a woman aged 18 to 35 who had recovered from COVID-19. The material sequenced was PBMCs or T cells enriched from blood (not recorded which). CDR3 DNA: TGTGCCAGCAGCTTGGATCCGGCAGGGGGCGCGTACGAGCAGTACTTC. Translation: CASSLDPAGGAYEQYF.